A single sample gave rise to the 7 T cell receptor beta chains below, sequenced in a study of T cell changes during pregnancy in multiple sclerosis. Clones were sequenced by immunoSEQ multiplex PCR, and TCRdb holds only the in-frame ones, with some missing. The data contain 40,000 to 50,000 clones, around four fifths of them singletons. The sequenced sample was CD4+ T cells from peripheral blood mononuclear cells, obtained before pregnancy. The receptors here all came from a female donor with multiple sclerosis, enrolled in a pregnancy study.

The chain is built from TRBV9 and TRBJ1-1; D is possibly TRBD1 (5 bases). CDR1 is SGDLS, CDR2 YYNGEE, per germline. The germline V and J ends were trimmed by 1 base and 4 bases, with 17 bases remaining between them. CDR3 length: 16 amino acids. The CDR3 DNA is TGTGCCAGCAGCGTATCCCCGAAGTCGGGGGGCACTGAAGCTTTCTTT. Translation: CASSVSPKSGGTEAFF.

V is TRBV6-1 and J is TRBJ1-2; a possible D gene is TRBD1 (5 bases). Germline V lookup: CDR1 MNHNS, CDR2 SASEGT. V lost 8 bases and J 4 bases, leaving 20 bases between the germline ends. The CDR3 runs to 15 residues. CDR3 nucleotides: TGTGCCAGCGGGGCCAGGGAAGCTTCTTTCTATGGCTACACCTTC. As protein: CASGAREASFYGYTF.

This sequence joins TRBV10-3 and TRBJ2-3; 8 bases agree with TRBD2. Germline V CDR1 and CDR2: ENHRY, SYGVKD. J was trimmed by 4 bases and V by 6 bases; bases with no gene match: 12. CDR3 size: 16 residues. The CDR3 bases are TGTGCCATCAGAGAAACGGGACTAGGGGGGGCAGATACGCAGTATTTT. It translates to CAIRETGLGGADTQYF.

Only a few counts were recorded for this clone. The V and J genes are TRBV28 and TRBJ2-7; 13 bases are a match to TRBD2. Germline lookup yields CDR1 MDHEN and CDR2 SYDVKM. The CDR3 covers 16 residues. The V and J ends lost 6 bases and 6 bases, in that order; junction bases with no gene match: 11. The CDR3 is CASSPGLAGVLSEQYF. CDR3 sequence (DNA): TGTGCCAGCAGCCCCGGACTAGCGGGGGTCTTGTCCGAGCAGTACTTC.

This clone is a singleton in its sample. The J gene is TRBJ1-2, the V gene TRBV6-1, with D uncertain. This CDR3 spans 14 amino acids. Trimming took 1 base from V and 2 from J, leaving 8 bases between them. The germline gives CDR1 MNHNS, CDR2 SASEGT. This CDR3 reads CASSEDTGNYGYTF. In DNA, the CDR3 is TGTGCCAGCAGTGAAGATACGGGGAACTATGGCTACACCTTC.

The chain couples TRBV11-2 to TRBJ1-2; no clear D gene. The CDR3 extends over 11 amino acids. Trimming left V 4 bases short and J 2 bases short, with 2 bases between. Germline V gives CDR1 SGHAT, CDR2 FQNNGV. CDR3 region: CASSSNYGYTF. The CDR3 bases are TGTGCCAGCAGCTCAAACTATGGCTACACCTTC.

The CDR3 sequence: CASSGFIREDEQYF. As DNA, the CDR3 is TGTGCCAGCAGCGGATTTATAAGAGAGGACGAGCAGTACTTC. The V call is TRBV7-9, the J call TRBJ2-7; unclear D gene. The CDR3 has 14 amino acids. CDR1 and CDR2 from the germline V gene are SEHNR and FQNEAQ (reference sequence). Deletions cut 5 bases from V and 5 bases from J, with 16 bases between.